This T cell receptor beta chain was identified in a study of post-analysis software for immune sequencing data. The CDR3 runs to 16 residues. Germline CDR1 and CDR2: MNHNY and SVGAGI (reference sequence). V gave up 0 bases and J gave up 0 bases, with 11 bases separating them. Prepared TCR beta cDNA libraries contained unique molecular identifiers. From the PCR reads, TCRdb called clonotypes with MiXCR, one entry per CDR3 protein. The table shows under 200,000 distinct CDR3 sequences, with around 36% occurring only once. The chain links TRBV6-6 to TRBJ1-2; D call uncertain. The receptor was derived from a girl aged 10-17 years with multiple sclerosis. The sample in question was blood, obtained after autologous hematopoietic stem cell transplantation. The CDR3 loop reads CASSYSPNKANYGYTF. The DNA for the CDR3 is TGTGCCAGCAGTTACTCCCCGAACAAAGCTAACTATGGCTACACCTTC.